These 32 T cell receptor beta chains were all obtained from the same sample, sequenced in a study of regulatory T cells. Study outcomes and limitations: In CD3G-deficient patients, conventional CD4+ T cells were enriched for hydrophobic CDR3 residues at positions 6 and 7.

Their antigen targets remain unknown. The PCR used 52 TRBV and 13 TRBJ primers. Clones were sequenced by immunoSEQ multiplex PCR, and TCRdb holds only the in-frame ones, with some missing. The sample holds 25,000 to 35,000 clones; roughly 92% are singletons and the top ten take under 2%. The material sequenced was conventional CD4+ T cells sorted from blood. The source is a young adult with CD3G deficiency.

The V and J genes are TRBV11-2 and TRBJ2-1; D assignment may be TRBD1 or TRBD2 (6 bases each). The CDR3 consists of 13 residues. The V end lost 5 bases, the J end lost 2 bases, and 7 bases lay between the germline ends. CDR1 is SGHAT and CDR2 is FQNNGV in the germline V gene. This chain's CDR3 is CASSGGPYNEQFF. Here the CDR3 DNA reads TGTGCCAGCAGCGGGGGGCCCTACAATGAGCAGTTCTTC.

This clone was seen once. The chain's CDR3 is CAIKGQLNTEAFF. CDR3 nucleotides: TGTGCCATTAAGGGACAGCTGAACACTGAAGCTTTCTTT. The chain recombines TRBV10-3 with TRBJ1-1, with TRBD1 matching over 7 bases. Trimming cost V 9 bases and J 0 bases; bases outside gene matches: 4. CDR1 is ENHRY, CDR2 SYGVKD, per germline. The CDR3 has 13 residues.

V usage is TRBV6-1 and J usage is TRBJ2-2, with D tentatively TRBD1 (5 bases). V dropped 6 bases and J dropped 5 bases, with 10 bases sitting between them. This CDR3 comprises 13 residues. Germline lookup yields CDR1 MNHNS and CDR2 SASEGT. In DNA form, the CDR3 reads TGTGCCAGCAGGGCCAGGGTAACCGGGGAGCTGTTTTTT. It is translated as CASRARVTGELFF.

The chain joins TRBV6-6 to TRBJ1-4; D gene unclear. CDR3 length: 14 residues. Deletions cut 7 bases from V and 5 bases from J, with 14 bases between. Germline loops: CDR1 MNHNY, CDR2 SVGAGI (reference sequence). CDR3 nucleotides: TGTGCCAGCACCGCCGGCGGGTTAAATGAAAAACTGTTTTTT. Translating it yields CASTAGGLNEKLFF.

The genes are TRBV6-6 and TRBJ1-1; D is unresolved. This CDR3 has 12 residues. V shed 6 bases and J shed 4 bases, with 9 bases lying between them. The germline V gene has CDR1 MNHNY and CDR2 SVGAGI (reference sequence). CDR3 DNA sequence: TGTGCCAGCAGCCGGGAAGGCACTGAAGCTTTCTTT. Translating it yields CASSREGTEAFF.

The rearrangement joins TRBV5-1 to TRBJ1-1; D not resolved. CDR1 is SGHRS, CDR2 YFSETQ, per germline. V was clipped by 5 bases and J by 2 bases, with 10 bases between them. The CDR3 spans 13 residues. CDR3 DNA: TGCGCCAGCAGATTTGCAGGAAACACTGAAGCTTTCTTT. Translated, it gives CASRFAGNTEAFF.

This clone appeared a single time. This chain uses TRBV10-3 with TRBJ2-1, with TRBD2 identical over 9 bases. Germline lookup yields CDR1 ENHRY and CDR2 SYGVKD. The CDR3 is 13 amino acids. Germline trimming cut 10 bases from V and 7 bases from J; bases unmatched to any gene: 8. This CDR3 reads CATRSGRWNEQFF. The DNA for the CDR3 is TGTGCCACCCGTAGCGGGAGATGGAATGAGCAGTTCTTC.

The chain joins TRBV27 to TRBJ2-7, with 9 bases that match TRBD1. The J segment lost 2 bases and the V segment lost 7 bases, leaving 12 bases of the junction unmatched. Germline CDR1 is MNHEY and CDR2 is SMNVEV (reference sequence). The CDR3 is 16 amino acids. This chain's CDR3 is CASTSPHRDRAYEQYV. The CDR3 DNA sequence: TGTGCCAGCACCAGTCCCCACAGGGACAGGGCCTACGAGCAGTACGTC.

The chain combines TRBV9 with TRBJ2-5; tentatively, D is TRBD1 (5 bases). The CDR3 extends over 14 amino acids. Germline loops: CDR1 SGDLS, CDR2 YYNGEE. V was clipped by 0 bases and J by 2 bases, with 8 bases between them. The CDR3 coding sequence is TGTGCCAGCAGCGTAGGACAGACTCAAGAGACCCAGTACTTC. This codes for CASSVGQTQETQYF.

This clone was picked up a small number of times. The rearrangement uses TRBV6-1 and TRBJ1-6, with D hard to call. V lost 6 bases and J 8 bases, leaving 14 bases between the germline ends. The CDR3 loop spans 14 amino acids. CDR1 and CDR2 (germline): MNHNS, SASEGT. The CDR3 region is CASSTDTFDSPLHF. As DNA, the CDR3 is TGTGCCAGCAGCACAGACACTTTCGATTCACCCCTCCACTTT.

The count of this clone is one. The V call is TRBV5-1, the J call TRBJ2-3, with TRBD2 matching over 8 bases. CDR1 SGHRS and CDR2 YFSETQ come from the germline V gene. This CDR3 is 17 amino acids long. V dropped 10 bases and J dropped 2; count of bases not matched to a gene: 18. The CDR3 loop reads CASRWPPGGGITDTQYF. The CDR3 DNA sequence: TGCGCCTCCAGGTGGCCCCCCGGGGGGGGGATCACAGATACGCAGTATTTT.

CDR3 in DNA: TGTGCCAGCAGTTTAGGTAGATCGAGAAGCGAGCAGTACTTC. This codes for CASSLGRSRSEQYF. This chain uses TRBV28 with TRBJ2-7, with D unclear. The CDR3 totals 14 residues. Deletions cut 2 bases from V and 6 bases from J, with 14 bases between. Per germline, CDR1 MDHEN and CDR2 SYDVKM.

The chain is built from TRBV4-1 and TRBJ1-1; TRBD1 is a possible D gene (6 bases). The CDR3 has 13 amino acids. Germline values: CDR1 MGHRA, CDR2 YSYEKL. With 0 bases removed from V and 11 bases from J, the gap between germline ends came to 13 bases. The CDR3 protein is CASSQERGARAFF. The CDR3 DNA follows: TGCGCCAGCAGCCAAGAAAGGGGGGCTAGGGCTTTCTTT.

V usage is TRBV27 and J usage is TRBJ2-1, with D unresolved. Germline values: CDR1 MNHEY, CDR2 SMNVEV (reference sequence). The ends were cut back, 5 bases at V and 3 bases at J, with 14 bases in the middle. CDR3 size: 15 residues. Here the CDR3 reads CASSGPRRNYNEQFF. DNA for the CDR3: TGTGCCAGCAGTGGGCCCAGACGGAACTACAATGAGCAGTTCTTC.

This sequence joins TRBV5-1 and TRBJ2-6, with D perhaps TRBD1 (5 bases). Trimming left V 4 bases short and J 2 bases short, with 13 bases between. CDR1 and CDR2 from the germline V gene are SGHRS and YFSETQ. The CDR3 extends over 16 amino acids. The CDR3 region has the DNA TGCGCCAGCAGCCCGATAACCAGGGCTGGGGCCAACGTCCTGACTTTC. Amino acid sequence: CASSPITRAGANVLTF.

DNA of the CDR3: TGTGCCAGCAGCTTGGGCCCGGGGGAGCAGTTCTTC. Amino acid sequence: CASSLGPGEQFF. This chain links TRBV7-9 with TRBJ2-1; tentative D call: TRBD2 (5 bases). CDR1 and CDR2 from the germline V gene are SEHNR and FQNEAQ (reference sequence). The ends were cut back, 3 bases at V and 10 bases at J, with 10 bases in the middle. CDR3 length equals 12 residues.

The chain carries TRBV28 and TRBJ2-5; the match to TRBD2 covers 11 bases. Per the germline V gene, CDR1 is MDHEN and CDR2 is SYDVKM. The CDR3 loop spans 19 amino acids. The trim removed 3 bases at V and 4 bases at J, leaving 16 bases unmatched. The CDR3, as DNA: TGTGCCAGCAGTTTCCGAAGAGGGACTAGCGGCCTGTTGGGAGAGACCCAGTACTTC. This encodes CASSFRRGTSGLLGETQYF.

V and J are TRBV6-1 and TRBJ1-5; 7 nucleotides agree with TRBD1. Trimming at V came to 1 base and at J to 1 base, leaving 7 bases not matched to a gene. The germline gives CDR1 MNHNS, CDR2 SASEGT. The CDR3 consists of 17 residues. The CDR3 nucleotides are TGTGCCAGCAGTGAAGTTCTTGTGACAGGGAGCAATCAGCCCCAGCATTTT. Its protein product is CASSEVLVTGSNQPQHF.

V gene TRBV19 combines with J gene TRBJ2-5; D perhaps matches TRBD1 (6 bases). The CDR3 is made up of 14 amino acids. CDR1 LNHDA and CDR2 SQIVND come from the germline V gene (reference sequence). V gave up 6 bases and J gave up 1 base, with 12 bases separating them. The CDR3 DNA sequence: TGTGCCAGTAGCCGCAGGGGCTTCCAAGAGACCCAGTACTTC. This encodes CASSRRGFQETQYF.

The chain recombines TRBV6-1 with TRBJ2-3; D remains ambiguous. V was trimmed by 1 base and J by 4 bases, leaving 9 bases between them. The germline V gene has CDR1 MNHNS and CDR2 SASEGT. The CDR3 runs to 14 residues. CDR3 sequence (DNA): TGTGCCAGCAGTGAAGATGTCTTTGCAGATACGCAGTATTTT. Amino acid sequence: CASSEDVFADTQYF.

In its sample, this clone was seen a few times. V usage is TRBV6-1 and J usage is TRBJ2-7; no clear D gene. This CDR3 spans 13 amino acids. The ends were cut back, 1 base at V and 2 bases at J, with 6 bases in the middle. Germline-derived CDR1 and CDR2 are MNHNS and SASEGT. CDR3 loop: CASSEGLAYEQYV. DNA for the CDR3: TGTGCCAGCAGTGAAGGTCTAGCCTACGAGCAGTACGTC.

The chain is built from TRBV19 and TRBJ2-2; D could derive from TRBD1 or TRBD2 (5 bases each). In germline, CDR1 is LNHDA, CDR2 SQIVND (reference sequence). This CDR3 is built from 15 residues. Trimming took off 5 bases at V and 7 bases at J, with 17 bases between the two ends. CDR3 nucleotide sequence: TGTGCCAGTAGTCCAGGGAGACAAGGTGGCGGGGAGCTGTTTTTT. It is translated as CASSPGRQGGGELFF.

This sequence joins TRBV4-1 and TRBJ2-7, with D perhaps being TRBD1 or TRBD2 (6 bases each). This CDR3 contains 15 residues. The ends were cut back, 4 bases at V and 2 bases at J, with 15 bases in the middle. CDR1 and CDR2 from the germline V gene are MGHRA and YSYEKL. CDR3 sequence: CASSPQGRGPYEQYF. For the CDR3, the DNA is TGCGCCAGCAGCCCCCAGGGACGGGGGCCCTACGAGCAGTACTTC.

This chain links TRBV6-6 with TRBJ1-2; 9 bases map to TRBD1. Germline trimming cut 1 base from V and 8 bases from J; bases unmatched to any gene: 5. Germline CDR1 is MNHNY and CDR2 is SVGAGI (reference sequence). The CDR3 spans 14 residues. This chain's CDR3 is CASSYYGTGSGYTF. CDR3 DNA sequence: TGTGCCAGCAGTTACTACGGGACAGGGTCGGGCTACACCTTC.

The rearrangement uses TRBV5-1 and TRBJ2-3, with D unresolved. The CDR3 extends over 13 amino acids. CDR1 is SGHRS, CDR2 YFSETQ, per germline. The germline V and J ends were trimmed by 0 bases and 4 bases, with 6 bases remaining between them. The CDR3 DNA reads as TGCGCCAGCAGCTTGGGGGTCTCAGATACGCAGTATTTT. It translates to CASSLGVSDTQYF.

The V gene is TRBV18, the J gene TRBJ1-2; D not resolved. This CDR3 has 16 residues. V was cut by 3 bases and J by 7 bases, with 21 bases left in between. Germline values: CDR1 KGHSH, CDR2 LQKENI. The CDR3 nucleotides are TGTGCCAGCTCACCTAATGCGCCGACGGGCGCGGGTGGCTACACCTTC. Translated: CASSPNAPTGAGGYTF. The full variable domain, rest sourced from reference TRBV18 and TRBJ1-2, is NAGVMQNPRHLVRRRGQEARLRCSPMKGHSHVYWYRQLPEEGLKFMVYLQKENIIDESGMPKERFSAEFPKEGPSILRIQQVVRGDSAAYFCASSPNAPTGAGGYTFGSGTRLTVV.

The V call is TRBV4-1, the J call TRBJ1-4; D gene ambiguous. This CDR3 is 14 amino acids long. Looked up from germline, CDR1 is MGHRA and CDR2 is YSYEKL. V was cut by 4 bases and J by 8 bases, with 14 bases left in between. The CDR3 bases are TGCGCCAGCAGCCCTCATAGCTTCGCCGAAAAACTGTTTTTT. Translation gives CASSPHSFAEKLFF.

V usage is TRBV5-1 and J usage is TRBJ2-5, with 10 positions matching TRBD1. Germline-derived CDR1 and CDR2 are SGHRS and YFSETQ. This CDR3 is built from 15 residues. V dropped 3 bases and J dropped 5; count of bases not matched to a gene: 7. The CDR3 loop is CASSSGQGYRETQYF. DNA for the CDR3: TGCGCCAGCAGCTCGGGACAGGGGTATCGTGAGACCCAGTACTTC. Using reference TRBV5-1 and TRBJ2-5 for the parts outside the CDR3, the full variable domain is KAGVTQTPRYLIKTRGQQVTLSCSPISGHRSVSWYQQTPGQGLQFLFEYFSETQRNKGNFPGRFSGRQFSNSRSEMNVSTLELGDSALYLCASSSGQGYRETQYFGPGTRLLVL.

V is TRBV7-8 and J is TRBJ1-1; 8 bases map to TRBD1. CDR1 is SGHVS, CDR2 FQNEAQ, per germline. CDR3 size: 15 residues. V lost 2 bases to trimming and J lost 2 bases; unmatched junction nucleotides: 4. CDR3 region: CASSLNRGSNTEAFF. The DNA of the CDR3 is TGTGCCAGCAGCTTAAACAGGGGGTCCAACACTGAAGCTTTCTTT. Combining the CDR3 with reference TRBV7-8 and TRBJ1-1 gives the whole variable domain GAGVSQSPRYKVAKRGQDVALRCDPISGHVSLFWYQQALGQGPEFLTYFQNEAQLDKSGLPSDRFFAERPEGSVSTLKIQRTQQEDSAVYLCASSLNRGSNTEAFFGQGTRLTVV.

V gene TRBV5-1 combines with J gene TRBJ2-1; D not certain. CDR3 length: 15 residues. V dropped 4 bases and J dropped 0 bases, with 11 bases sitting between them. CDR1 and CDR2 from the germline V gene are SGHRS and YFSETQ. The CDR3 spells CASSPALSSYNEQFF. The CDR3 nucleotides are TGCGCCAGCAGCCCCGCACTGAGCTCCTACAATGAGCAGTTCTTC.

The rearrangement links TRBV18 to TRBJ2-7; D not resolved. V lost 6 bases, J lost 0 bases, and 6 bases lay in between. The CDR3 length is 12 residues. CDR1 KGHSH and CDR2 LQKENI come from the germline V gene. CDR3 DNA sequence: TGTGCCAGCTCCCTGGGCTCCTACGAGCAGTACTTC. This gives the protein CASSLGSYEQYF.

This clone was detected only once. CDR3 nucleotides: TGTGCCTGGAGTGTACGTGAGGGAAATACGCAGTATTTT. It specifies CAWSVREGNTQYF. The rearrangement uses TRBV30 and TRBJ2-3; perhaps TRBD2 as D (5 bases). This CDR3 comprises 13 residues. Trimming left V 0 bases short and J 7 bases short, with 11 bases between. Germline CDR1 and CDR2: GTSNPN and SVGIG (reference sequence). The variable domain in full, completed from reference TRBV30 and TRBJ2-3, reads SQTIHQWPATLVQPVGSPLSLECTVEGTSNPNLYWYRQAAGRGLQLLFYSVGIGQISSEVPQNLSASRPQDRQFILSSKKLLLSDSGFYLCAWSVREGNTQYFGPGTRLTVL.